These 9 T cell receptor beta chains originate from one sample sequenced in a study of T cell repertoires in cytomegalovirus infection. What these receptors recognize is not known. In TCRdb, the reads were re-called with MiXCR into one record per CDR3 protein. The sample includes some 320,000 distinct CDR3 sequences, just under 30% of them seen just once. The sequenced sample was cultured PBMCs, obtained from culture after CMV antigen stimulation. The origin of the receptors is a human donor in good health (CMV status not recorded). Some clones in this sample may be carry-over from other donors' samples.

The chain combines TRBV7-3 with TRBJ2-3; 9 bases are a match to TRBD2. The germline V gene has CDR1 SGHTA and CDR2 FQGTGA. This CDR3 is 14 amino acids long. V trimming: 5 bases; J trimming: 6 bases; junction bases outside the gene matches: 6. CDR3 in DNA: TGTGCCAGCAGCATTAGCGGGGGCGGGGATACGCAGTATTTT. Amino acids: CASSISGGGDTQYF.

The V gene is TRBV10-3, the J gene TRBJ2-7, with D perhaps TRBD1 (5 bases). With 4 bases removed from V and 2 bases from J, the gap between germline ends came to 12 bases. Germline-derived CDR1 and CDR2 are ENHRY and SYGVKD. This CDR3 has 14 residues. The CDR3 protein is CAISANGAPYEQYF. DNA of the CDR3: TGTGCCATCAGTGCGAATGGGGCACCCTACGAGCAGTACTTC.

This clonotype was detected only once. The DNA of the CDR3 is TGTGCCAGCTCACCGATGAGACTAGCGGGCCCCGGGGAGCTGTTTTTT. This translates into CASSPMRLAGPGELFF. This chain uses TRBV18 with TRBJ2-2, with 10 bases that match TRBD2. Germline lookup yields CDR1 KGHSH and CDR2 LQKENI. The CDR3 runs 16 residues. Trimming took 3 bases from V and 6 from J; bases not matched to a gene: 7. Filled out from reference TRBV18 and TRBJ2-2, the complete variable domain reads NAGVMQNPRHLVRRRGQEARLRCSPMKGHSHVYWYRQLPEEGLKFMVYLQKENIIDESGMPKERFSAEFPKEGPSILRIQQVVRGDSAAYFCASSPMRLAGPGELFFGEGSRLTVL.

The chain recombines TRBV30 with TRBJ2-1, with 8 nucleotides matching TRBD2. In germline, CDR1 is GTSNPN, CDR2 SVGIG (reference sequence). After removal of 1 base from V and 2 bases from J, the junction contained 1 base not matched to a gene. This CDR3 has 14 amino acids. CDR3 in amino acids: CAWSAGLAYNEQFF. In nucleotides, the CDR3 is TGTGCCTGGAGTGCGGGACTAGCCTACAATGAGCAGTTCTTC.

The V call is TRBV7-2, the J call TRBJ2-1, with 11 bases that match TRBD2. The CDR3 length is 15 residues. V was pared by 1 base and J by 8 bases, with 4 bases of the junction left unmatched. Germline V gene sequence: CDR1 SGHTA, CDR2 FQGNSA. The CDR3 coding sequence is TGTGCCAGCAGCTTAGGTAGCGGGGGGGGTTATGAGCAGTTCTTC. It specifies CASSLGSGGGYEQFF.

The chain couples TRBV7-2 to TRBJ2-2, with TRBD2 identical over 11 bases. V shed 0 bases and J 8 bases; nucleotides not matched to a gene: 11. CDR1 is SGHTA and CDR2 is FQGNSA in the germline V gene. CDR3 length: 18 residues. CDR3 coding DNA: TGTGCCAGCAGCTTAGCGGTGACTAGCGGGACCCGAGGGGGGGAGCTGTTTTTT. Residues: CASSLAVTSGTRGGELFF.

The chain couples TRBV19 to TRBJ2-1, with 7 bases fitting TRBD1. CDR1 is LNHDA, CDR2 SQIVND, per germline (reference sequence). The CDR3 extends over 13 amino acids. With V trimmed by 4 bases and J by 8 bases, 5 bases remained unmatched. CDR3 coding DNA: TGTGCCAGTAGTACTGACAGGGACCATGAGCAGTTCTTC. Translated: CASSTDRDHEQFF.

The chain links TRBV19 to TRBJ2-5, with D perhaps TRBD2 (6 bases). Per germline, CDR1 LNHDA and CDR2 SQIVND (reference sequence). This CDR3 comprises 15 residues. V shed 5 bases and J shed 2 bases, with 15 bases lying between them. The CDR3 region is CASSATLGTQETQYF. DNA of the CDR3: TGTGCCAGTAGTGCCACATTAGGGACTCAAGAGACCCAGTACTTC.

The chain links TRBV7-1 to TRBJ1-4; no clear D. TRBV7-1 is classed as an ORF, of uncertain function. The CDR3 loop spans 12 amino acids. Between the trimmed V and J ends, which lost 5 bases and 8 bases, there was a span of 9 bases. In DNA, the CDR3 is TGTGCCAGCAGCATCCGAAAGGAAAAACTGTTTTTT. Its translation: CASSIRKEKLFF.